The rows below give T cell receptor beta chains drawn from one sample of a study of blood T cell repertoires in COVID-19. Only in-frame clones appear in the TCRdb table, and some are missing; sequencing was by immunoSEQ multiplex PCR. The sample has some 200,000 clones, around 81% seen once. Material: PBMCs or T cells enriched from blood (not recorded which). The receptors derive from a woman in her 50s with acute COVID-19. Each CDR3 is given with its conserved first and last residue. A D gene is named only where the DNA matches it firmly. The listing skips clone size in some rows; elsewhere it reads once, few, many or a size class.

j_call: TRBJ2-1; v_call: TRBV7-2; d_call: NA; clone_size: NA; cdr3_aa: CASSPTPNEQFF
j_call: TRBJ2-7; v_call: TRBV7-2; d_call: NA; clone_size: once; cdr3_aa: CASSLGRYSYEQYF
j_call: TRBJ2-7; v_call: TRBV28; d_call: NA; clone_size: NA; cdr3_aa: CASSFSPGYEQYF
j_call: TRBJ2-5; v_call: TRBV7-2; d_call: TRBD1; clone_size: NA; cdr3_aa: CASSQQGGVVLETQYF
j_call: TRBJ1-2; v_call: TRBV28; d_call: TRBD1; clone_size: NA; cdr3_aa: CASRPGDRDNYGYTF
j_call: TRBJ2-1; v_call: TRBV5-1; d_call: TRBD1; clone_size: once; cdr3_aa: CASRPRDSTYNEQFF
j_call: TRBJ2-5; v_call: TRBV2; d_call: TRBD2; clone_size: NA; cdr3_aa: CASNRHQREQETQYF
j_call: TRBJ2-7; v_call: TRBV4-1; d_call: TRBD2; clone_size: NA; cdr3_aa: CASSPRLASGGPLTYEQYF
j_call: TRBJ1-6; v_call: TRBV5-1; d_call: TRBD1; clone_size: few; cdr3_aa: CASSGQDNSPLHF
j_call: TRBJ2-1; v_call: TRBV5-1; d_call: NA; clone_size: NA; cdr3_aa: CASSLGYGNEQFF
j_call: TRBJ1-1; v_call: TRBV5-4; d_call: NA; clone_size: NA; cdr3_aa: CASSLMSQGTEAFF
j_call: TRBJ1-5; v_call: TRBV6-2/TRBV6-3; d_call: NA; clone_size: NA; cdr3_aa: CASRPQNQPQHF
j_call: TRBJ2-7; v_call: TRBV25-1; d_call: NA; clone_size: NA; cdr3_aa: CASSDRKPYF
j_call: TRBJ2-1; v_call: TRBV19; d_call: NA; clone_size: once; cdr3_aa: CASMGGGAGNEQFF
j_call: TRBJ1-4; v_call: TRBV5-1; d_call: TRBD1; clone_size: NA; cdr3_aa: CASSLDRGLYEKLFF
j_call: TRBJ2-2; v_call: TRBV11-2; d_call: NA; clone_size: NA; cdr3_aa: CASIPSGPRGTGELFF
j_call: TRBJ2-7; v_call: TRBV5-8; d_call: TRBD1; clone_size: few; cdr3_aa: CASSGGQGITFEQYF
j_call: TRBJ1-1; v_call: TRBV30; d_call: NA; clone_size: NA; cdr3_aa: CAWSVRKWEGGTEAFF
j_call: TRBJ1-1; v_call: TRBV11-2; d_call: NA; clone_size: few; cdr3_aa: CASSLDREAFF
j_call: TRBJ1-3; v_call: TRBV19; d_call: NA; clone_size: NA; cdr3_aa: CASGAGGAGNTIYF
j_call: TRBJ2-7; v_call: TRBV6-1; d_call: NA; clone_size: NA; cdr3_aa: CASSELRGPTYEQYF
j_call: TRBJ2-3; v_call: TRBV7-2; d_call: NA; clone_size: NA; cdr3_aa: CASSPTAGLAADTQYF
j_call: TRBJ2-4; v_call: TRBV11-2; d_call: NA; clone_size: NA; cdr3_aa: CASTFTVGGGKNIQYF
j_call: TRBJ1-1; v_call: TRBV27; d_call: NA; clone_size: NA; cdr3_aa: CASSLSGGTEAFF
j_call: TRBJ1-2; v_call: TRBV27; d_call: NA; clone_size: NA; cdr3_aa: CASSLSGADYRGYTF
j_call: TRBJ1-2; v_call: TRBV18; d_call: TRBD1; clone_size: few; cdr3_aa: CASSPLGDSANGYTF
j_call: TRBJ2-5; v_call: TRBV7-2; d_call: NA; clone_size: NA; cdr3_aa: CASSLAGAGETQYF
j_call: TRBJ1-1; v_call: TRBV27; d_call: NA; clone_size: NA; cdr3_aa: CASRRTVNTEAFF
j_call: TRBJ1-5; v_call: TRBV18; d_call: TRBD1; clone_size: NA; cdr3_aa: CASSPLGTGNQPQHF
j_call: TRBJ2-7; v_call: TRBV12-3/TRBV12-4; d_call: NA; clone_size: NA; cdr3_aa: CASSFHRDGEQYF
j_call: TRBJ1-3; v_call: TRBV28; d_call: NA; clone_size: NA; cdr3_aa: CASSLLWQGENTIYF
j_call: TRBJ2-6; v_call: TRBV15; d_call: NA; clone_size: NA; cdr3_aa: CATSRDQVPVGQISGANVLTF
j_call: TRBJ1-1; v_call: TRBV5-1; d_call: NA; clone_size: NA; cdr3_aa: CASSLKPNTEAFF
j_call: TRBJ2-5; v_call: TRBV4-3; d_call: TRBD2; clone_size: NA; cdr3_aa: CASSQDLVLAGGGETQYF
j_call: TRBJ1-5; v_call: TRBV28; d_call: NA; clone_size: NA; cdr3_aa: CASSLPGSRNQPQHF
j_call: TRBJ2-3; v_call: TRBV18; d_call: TRBD1; clone_size: NA; cdr3_aa: CASSPPTGGLDTQYF
j_call: TRBJ1-2; v_call: TRBV27; d_call: NA; clone_size: NA; cdr3_aa: CASSPDIGGGYTF
j_call: TRBJ1-1; v_call: TRBV2; d_call: NA; clone_size: NA; cdr3_aa: CASSGGGFGTEAFF
j_call: TRBJ2-7; v_call: TRBV5-1; d_call: TRBD2; clone_size: NA; cdr3_aa: CASSSGGLDVAEQYF
j_call: TRBJ1-4; v_call: TRBV5-5; d_call: NA; clone_size: once; cdr3_aa: CASSFRSNNEKLFF
j_call: TRBJ2-7; v_call: TRBV2; d_call: NA; clone_size: NA; cdr3_aa: CASSSRTPPYEQYF
j_call: TRBJ2-3; v_call: TRBV18; d_call: NA; clone_size: NA; cdr3_aa: CASSPLNSFTDNTQYF